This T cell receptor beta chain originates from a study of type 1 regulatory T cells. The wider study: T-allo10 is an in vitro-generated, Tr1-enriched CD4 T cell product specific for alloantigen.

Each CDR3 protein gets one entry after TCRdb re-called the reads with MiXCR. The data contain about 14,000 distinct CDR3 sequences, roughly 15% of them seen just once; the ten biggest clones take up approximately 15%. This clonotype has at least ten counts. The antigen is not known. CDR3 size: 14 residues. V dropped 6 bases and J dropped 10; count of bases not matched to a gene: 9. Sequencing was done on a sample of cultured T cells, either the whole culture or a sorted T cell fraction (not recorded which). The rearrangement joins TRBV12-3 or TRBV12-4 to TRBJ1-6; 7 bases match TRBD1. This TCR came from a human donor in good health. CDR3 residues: CASSKRGGGSPLHF. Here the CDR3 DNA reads TGTGCCAGCAGCAAGAGAGGAGGGGGCTCACCCCTCCACTTT.